Listed here are 24 T cell receptor beta chains from one sample, sequenced in a study of blood T cell repertoires in COVID-19. Profiled with immunoSEQ multiplex PCR; TCRdb holds only in-frame clones, not every one. This repertoire shows about 100,000 clones, more than 80% found once; its top ten account for 4.9%. Sequenced input: peripheral blood. The receptors were sampled from a man aged 35-49 years with active or convalescent COVID-19.

This sequence joins TRBV19 and TRBJ2-7, with D possibly TRBD1 on 7 matching bases. CDR3 length: 14 amino acids. Germline loops: CDR1 LNHDA, CDR2 SQIVND (reference sequence). Trimming removed 6 bases at V and 7 bases at J, with 19 bases between. Here the CDR3 DNA reads TGTGCCAGTAGCCCCAAGGAGGGGGCAAGGGAGCAGTACTTC. Amino acid sequence: CASSPKEGAREQYF.

This clone was recorded only once. The CDR3 coding sequence is TGTGCCAGCAGCCACGGTCGGACATTCCCCAACTCCTACGAGCAGTACTTC. This codes for CASSHGRTFPNSYEQYF. This chain uses TRBV3-1 (or the pseudogene TRBV3-2) with TRBJ2-7, with TRBD1 as a possible D gene (5 bases). Germline V CDR1 and CDR2: LGHDT, YNNKEL (reference sequence). V was shortened by 3 bases and J by 0 bases, with 18 bases between the two germline ends. This CDR3 has 17 residues.

V gene TRBV5-4 combines with J gene TRBJ2-7, with 10 bases fitting TRBD2. V shed 3 bases and J 3 bases; nucleotides not matched to a gene: 6. This CDR3 region has 15 residues. The germline gives CDR1 SGHNT, CDR2 YYREEE (reference sequence). The DNA of the CDR3 is TGTGCCAGCAGCTCGCTAGCGGGGGCCTTCTACGAGCAGTACTTC. As protein: CASSSLAGAFYEQYF.

V is TRBV7-8 and J is TRBJ2-2, with TRBD1 matching over 8 bases. With 5 bases clipped from V and 4 bases from J, the junction kept 12 bases outside the gene matches. The CDR3 has 17 amino acids. Looked up from germline, CDR1 is SGHVS and CDR2 is FQNEAQ. CDR3 nucleotides: TGTGCCAGCAGCCCGCGCCCTCAGGGGGCGGGCACCGGGGAGCTGTTTTTT. This gives the protein CASSPRPQGAGTGELFF. Based on the CDR3 plus reference TRBV7-8 and TRBJ2-2, the full variable domain is GAGVSQSPRYKVAKRGQDVALRCDPISGHVSLFWYQQALGQGPEFLTYFQNEAQLDKSGLPSDRFFAERPEGSVSTLKIQRTQQEDSAVYLCASSPRPQGAGTGELFFGEGSRLTVL.

The chain employs TRBV19 and TRBJ1-3; tentative D call: TRBD1 (5 bases). Germline CDR1 and CDR2: LNHDA and SQIVND (reference sequence). The ends were cut back, 4 bases at V and 3 bases at J, with 10 bases in the middle. CDR3 length equals 14 residues. CDR3 protein: CASSTGQNGNTIYF. The CDR3 coding sequence is TGTGCCAGTAGTACCGGACAAAATGGAAACACCATATATTTT.

The chain is built from TRBV4-3 and TRBJ2-2, with D possibly matching TRBD2 (5 bases). This CDR3 is 14 amino acids long. Deletions cut 0 bases from V and 3 bases from J, with 5 bases between. Germline assignment: CDR1 LGHNA and CDR2 YSLEER. The CDR3 bases are TGCGCCAGCAGCCAAGACGGGGACACCGGGGAGCTGTTTTTT. Residues: CASSQDGDTGELFF.

The rearrangement links TRBV6-5 to TRBJ1-4; TRBD1 matches at 12 bases. V dropped 6 bases and J dropped 7; count of bases not matched to a gene: 6. CDR1 MNHEY and CDR2 SVGAGI come from the germline V gene. The CDR3 is made up of 15 amino acids. DNA of the CDR3: TGTGCCAGCAGCGACGGGACAGGGGGCCGTGAAAAACTGTTTTTT. Encoded protein: CASSDGTGGREKLFF.

The table lists this clone with a few counts. The chain is built from TRBV9 and TRBJ1-5; TRBD1 is a possible D gene (6 bases). This CDR3 is 15 amino acids long. The V end lost 3 bases, the J end lost 3 bases, and 13 bases lay between the germline ends. The germline V gene encodes CDR1 SGDLS and CDR2 YYNGEE. The CDR3 sequence: CASSATGQSNQPQHF. The CDR3 coding sequence is TGTGCCAGCAGCGCCACCGGACAGTCCAATCAGCCCCAGCATTTT.

This clone was counted only a few times. The chain couples TRBV11-2 to TRBJ2-1, with 7 nucleotides matching TRBD2. Germline V gene data show CDR1 as SGHAT and CDR2 as FQNNGV. This CDR3 comprises 17 residues. V shed 1 base, J shed 8 bases, and the junction held 14 bases outside the gene matches. DNA of the CDR3: TGTGCCAGCAGCTTAGTTAGGTCTCGCGGGAGTTCTTATGAGCAGTTCTTC. It is translated as CASSLVRSRGSSYEQFF. Complete variable domain (other parts from reference TRBV11-2 and TRBJ2-1): EAGVAQSPRYKIIEKRQSVAFWCNPISGHATLYWYQQILGQGPKLLIQFQNNGVVDDSQLPKDRFSAERLKGVDSTLKIQPAKLEDSAVYLCASSLVRSRGSSYEQFFGPGTRLTVL.

The sample holds one count of this clone. The rearrangement uses TRBV5-6 and TRBJ1-4; 7 positions match TRBD1. V shed 4 bases, J shed 8 bases, and the junction held 5 bases outside the gene matches. The length of the CDR3 is 13 residues. The germline V gene has CDR1 SGHDT and CDR2 YYEEEE. The CDR3 loop is CASSAIRGEKLFF. Here the CDR3 DNA reads TGTGCCAGCAGCGCGATCAGGGGGGAAAAACTGTTTTTT. Supplemented by reference TRBV5-6 and TRBJ1-4, the full variable domain reads DAGVTQSPTHLIKTRGQQVTLRCSPKSGHDTVSWYQQALGQGPQFIFQYYEEEERQRGNFPDRFSGHQFPNYSSELNVNALLLGDSALYLCASSAIRGEKLFFGSGTQLSVL.

CDR3: CASRAPRTGANYGYTF. The CDR3 coding sequence is TGTGCCAGCAGGGCCCCGAGGACAGGAGCTAACTATGGCTACACCTTC. The chain couples TRBV6-6 to TRBJ1-2, with 7 bases lining up with TRBD1. The CDR3 spans 16 residues. The V gene end was trimmed by 6 bases and the J gene end by 0 bases; junction bases not matched to a gene: 10. Germline-derived CDR1 and CDR2 are MNHNY and SVGAGI (reference sequence).

V usage is TRBV30 and J usage is TRBJ1-1, with D uncertain. V lost 1 base and J lost 0, with 6 bases in between. The CDR3 contains 13 residues. From germline, CDR1 is GTSNPN and CDR2 SVGIG (reference sequence). CDR3: CAWSGGMNTEAFF. Written as DNA, the CDR3 is TGTGCCTGGAGTGGAGGTATGAACACTGAAGCTTTCTTT.

The chain carries TRBV29-1 and TRBJ1-1, with 7 bases fitting TRBD1. The germline V gene has CDR1 SQVTM and CDR2 ANQGSEA. The ends lost 4 bases at V and 3 bases at J; junction bases unmatched: 2. The CDR3 contains 12 residues. The CDR3 sequence is CSVGQGDTEAFF. CDR3 bases: TGCAGCGTTGGTCAGGGGGACACTGAAGCTTTCTTT.

The rearrangement links TRBV11-2 to TRBJ2-3, with D possibly matching TRBD2 (7 bases). The V gene's germline CDR1 is SGHAT and CDR2 FQNNGV. This CDR3 region has 14 residues. V dropped 1 base and J dropped 5 bases, with 10 bases sitting between them. CDR3 DNA sequence: TGTGCCAGCAGCTTAGTCGGGGGGCGAGATACGCAGTATTTT. Encoded protein: CASSLVGGRDTQYF.

The gene calls are TRBV29-1 and TRBJ2-1; D might be TRBD1 (5 bases). The CDR3 has 14 amino acids. Germline lookup yields CDR1 SQVTM and CDR2 ANQGSEA. V shed 5 bases and J shed 3 bases, with 14 bases lying between them. CDR3 in DNA: TGCAGCGTTTGTAGGACAAGTGTCTACAATGAGCAGTTCTTC. Translation gives CSVCRTSVYNEQFF.

The rearrangement joins TRBV10-2 to TRBJ2-7; D is perhaps TRBD1 (6 bases). The V end was cut by 6 bases, the J end by 6 bases, with 30 bases between. In germline, CDR1 is WSHSY, CDR2 SAAADI. This CDR3 spans 18 amino acids. The CDR3 loop reads CASRTTTFRDNHGREQYF. CDR3 DNA sequence: TGCGCCAGCAGAACCACCACGTTCAGGGACAATCATGGTCGCGAGCAGTACTTC.

The V gene is TRBV7-9, the J gene TRBJ2-5; TRBD2 matches at 8 bases. The length of the CDR3 is 19 residues. Trimming removed 6 bases from V and 2 bases from J; junction bases left unmatched: 20. Per the germline V gene, CDR1 is SEHNR and CDR2 is FQNEAQ (reference sequence). The CDR3 nucleotides read TGTGCCAGCAGTCGCCACCCAGCGGGAGCGGGGGTGAATCAAGAGACCCAGTACTTC. Its translation: CASSRHPAGAGVNQETQYF.

This sequence joins TRBV12-5 and TRBJ1-6; D is unresolved. In germline, CDR1 is LGHNT, CDR2 FRNRAP. The CDR3 contains 13 residues. V gave up 1 base and J gave up 19 bases, with 17 bases separating them. The CDR3 DNA reads as TGTGCTAGTGGTTTGGGTACTATCGGGGAGAGACACTTT. The encoded protein is CASGLGTIGERHF.

This chain connects TRBV5-1 to TRBJ2-1; 9 bases are a match to TRBD2. Germline trimming cut 4 bases from V and 9 bases from J; bases unmatched to any gene: 8. The CDR3 has 14 amino acids. Germline V CDR1 and CDR2: SGHRS, YFSETQ. In nucleotides, the CDR3 is TGCGCCAGCAGCCCGACTAGCGGAGGTGGTGAGCAGTTCTTC. Encoded protein: CASSPTSGGGEQFF.

This sequence joins TRBV5-6 and TRBJ2-4; 8 bases are a match to TRBD1. The CDR3 sequence is 17 residues long. V lost 0 bases and J lost 6; bases outside the gene matches: 11. In germline, CDR1 is SGHDT, CDR2 YYEEEE. Written as DNA, the CDR3 is TGTGCCAGCAGCTTGGTCGGTTTTGGCGGGACAGGAAACATTCAGTACTTC. Its protein is CASSLVGFGGTGNIQYF.

This chain joins TRBV3-1 (or the pseudogene TRBV3-2) and TRBJ2-3, with D possibly being TRBD2 (5 bases). Germline CDR1 reads LGHDT; CDR2 reads YNNKEL (reference sequence). There are 15 residues in the CDR3. V was pared by 4 bases and J by 4 bases, with 15 bases between. CDR3 DNA: TGTGCCAGCAGCCTTCCCCTAAACGGGGCAGATACGCAGTATTTT. It codes for CASSLPLNGADTQYF.

This chain links TRBV20-1 with TRBJ2-1, with D perhaps matching TRBD1 (5 bases). The germline V gene encodes CDR1 DFQATT and CDR2 SNEGSKA (reference sequence). The CDR3 sequence is 11 residues long. CDR3 in DNA: TGCAGATTAAACTGGGGCAGCGAGAAGTTCTTC. This sequence encodes CRLNWGSEKFF.

The genes are TRBV27 and TRBJ2-7; D unresolved. This CDR3 is 15 amino acids long. V was clipped by 6 bases and J by 4 bases, with 19 bases between them. The germline CDR1 and CDR2 sequences are MNHEY and SMNVEV (reference sequence). The CDR3 sequence: CASSPSTLVLYEQYF. In DNA form, the CDR3 reads TGTGCCAGCAGCCCGTCTACCCTAGTTTTGTACGAGCAGTACTTC.

V is TRBV7-2 and J is TRBJ1-4; D is possibly TRBD1 (5 bases). CDR3 size: 14 residues. The V end lost 2 bases, the J end lost 8 bases, and 12 bases lay between the germline ends. Germline lookup yields CDR1 SGHTA and CDR2 FQGNSA. The CDR3 bases are TGTGCCAGCAGCTTATTGCAGGGTAGGGAAAAACTGTTTTTT. This gives the protein CASSLLQGREKLFF.